This T cell receptor beta chain came from a study of vaccination and CD4 T cells after COVID-19. Specified treatment: 10-day PBMC culture with coronavirus spike peptide pools or control peptides (ViraFEST assay). On this clonotype itself: Its antigen is unknown.

Sequenced with the Oncomine TCR Beta short-read assay was DNA taken from cultured CD4+ T cells. TCRdb re-derived calls from the PCR reads in MiXCR, one entry per CDR3 protein. Of under 5,000 distinct CDR3 sequences listed, roughly a fifth are singletons. CDR1 and CDR2 from the germline V gene are SGHRS and YFSETQ. V lost 4 bases to trimming and J lost 5 bases; unmatched junction nucleotides: 4. This CDR3 region has 14 residues. The TCR sequence derives from a human donor who had recovered from COVID-19. The sequenced sample was CD4+ T cells from blood, cultured in vitro. V usage is TRBV5-1 and J usage is TRBJ2-5, with 11 bases that match TRBD1. The CDR3 here is CASSIRDRGETQYF. In DNA, the CDR3 is TGCGCCAGCAGCATTCGGGACAGGGGGGAGACCCAGTACTTC. Full variable domain (missing parts from reference TRBV5-1 and TRBJ2-5): KAGVTQTPRYLIKTRGQQVTLSCSPISGHRSVSWYQQTPGQGLQFLFEYFSETQRNKGNFPGRFSGRQFSNSRSEMNVSTLELGDSALYLCASSIRDRGETQYFGPGTRLLVL.